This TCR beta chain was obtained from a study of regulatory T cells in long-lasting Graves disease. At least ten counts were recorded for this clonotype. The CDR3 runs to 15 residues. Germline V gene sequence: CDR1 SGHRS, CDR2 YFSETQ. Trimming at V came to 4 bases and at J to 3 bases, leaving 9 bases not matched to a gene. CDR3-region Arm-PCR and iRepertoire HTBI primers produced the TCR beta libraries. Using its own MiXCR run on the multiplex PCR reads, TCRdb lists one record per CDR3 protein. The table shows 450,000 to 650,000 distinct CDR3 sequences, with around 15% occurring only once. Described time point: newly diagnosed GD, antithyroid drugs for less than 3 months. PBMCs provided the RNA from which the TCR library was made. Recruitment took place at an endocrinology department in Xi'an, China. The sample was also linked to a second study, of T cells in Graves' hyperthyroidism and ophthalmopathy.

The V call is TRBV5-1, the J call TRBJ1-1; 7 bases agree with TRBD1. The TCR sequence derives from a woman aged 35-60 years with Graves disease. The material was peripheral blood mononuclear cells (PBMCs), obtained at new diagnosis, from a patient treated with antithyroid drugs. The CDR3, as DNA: TGCGCCAGCAGCGCAATACAGGGGTTGGACACTGAAGCTTTCTTT. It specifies CASSAIQGLDTEAFF.